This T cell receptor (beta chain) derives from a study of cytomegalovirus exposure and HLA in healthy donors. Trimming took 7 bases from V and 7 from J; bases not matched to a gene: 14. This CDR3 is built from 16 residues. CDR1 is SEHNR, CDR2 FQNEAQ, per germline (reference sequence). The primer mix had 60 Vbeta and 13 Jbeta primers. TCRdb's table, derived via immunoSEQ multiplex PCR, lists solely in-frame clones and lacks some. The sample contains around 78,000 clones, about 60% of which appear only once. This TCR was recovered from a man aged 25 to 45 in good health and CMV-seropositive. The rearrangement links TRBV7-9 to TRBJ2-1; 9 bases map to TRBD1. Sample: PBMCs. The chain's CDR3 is CASNDLIDRGRNEQFF. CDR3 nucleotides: TGTGCCAGCAACGATCTCATCGACAGGGGGAGAAATGAGCAGTTCTTC.